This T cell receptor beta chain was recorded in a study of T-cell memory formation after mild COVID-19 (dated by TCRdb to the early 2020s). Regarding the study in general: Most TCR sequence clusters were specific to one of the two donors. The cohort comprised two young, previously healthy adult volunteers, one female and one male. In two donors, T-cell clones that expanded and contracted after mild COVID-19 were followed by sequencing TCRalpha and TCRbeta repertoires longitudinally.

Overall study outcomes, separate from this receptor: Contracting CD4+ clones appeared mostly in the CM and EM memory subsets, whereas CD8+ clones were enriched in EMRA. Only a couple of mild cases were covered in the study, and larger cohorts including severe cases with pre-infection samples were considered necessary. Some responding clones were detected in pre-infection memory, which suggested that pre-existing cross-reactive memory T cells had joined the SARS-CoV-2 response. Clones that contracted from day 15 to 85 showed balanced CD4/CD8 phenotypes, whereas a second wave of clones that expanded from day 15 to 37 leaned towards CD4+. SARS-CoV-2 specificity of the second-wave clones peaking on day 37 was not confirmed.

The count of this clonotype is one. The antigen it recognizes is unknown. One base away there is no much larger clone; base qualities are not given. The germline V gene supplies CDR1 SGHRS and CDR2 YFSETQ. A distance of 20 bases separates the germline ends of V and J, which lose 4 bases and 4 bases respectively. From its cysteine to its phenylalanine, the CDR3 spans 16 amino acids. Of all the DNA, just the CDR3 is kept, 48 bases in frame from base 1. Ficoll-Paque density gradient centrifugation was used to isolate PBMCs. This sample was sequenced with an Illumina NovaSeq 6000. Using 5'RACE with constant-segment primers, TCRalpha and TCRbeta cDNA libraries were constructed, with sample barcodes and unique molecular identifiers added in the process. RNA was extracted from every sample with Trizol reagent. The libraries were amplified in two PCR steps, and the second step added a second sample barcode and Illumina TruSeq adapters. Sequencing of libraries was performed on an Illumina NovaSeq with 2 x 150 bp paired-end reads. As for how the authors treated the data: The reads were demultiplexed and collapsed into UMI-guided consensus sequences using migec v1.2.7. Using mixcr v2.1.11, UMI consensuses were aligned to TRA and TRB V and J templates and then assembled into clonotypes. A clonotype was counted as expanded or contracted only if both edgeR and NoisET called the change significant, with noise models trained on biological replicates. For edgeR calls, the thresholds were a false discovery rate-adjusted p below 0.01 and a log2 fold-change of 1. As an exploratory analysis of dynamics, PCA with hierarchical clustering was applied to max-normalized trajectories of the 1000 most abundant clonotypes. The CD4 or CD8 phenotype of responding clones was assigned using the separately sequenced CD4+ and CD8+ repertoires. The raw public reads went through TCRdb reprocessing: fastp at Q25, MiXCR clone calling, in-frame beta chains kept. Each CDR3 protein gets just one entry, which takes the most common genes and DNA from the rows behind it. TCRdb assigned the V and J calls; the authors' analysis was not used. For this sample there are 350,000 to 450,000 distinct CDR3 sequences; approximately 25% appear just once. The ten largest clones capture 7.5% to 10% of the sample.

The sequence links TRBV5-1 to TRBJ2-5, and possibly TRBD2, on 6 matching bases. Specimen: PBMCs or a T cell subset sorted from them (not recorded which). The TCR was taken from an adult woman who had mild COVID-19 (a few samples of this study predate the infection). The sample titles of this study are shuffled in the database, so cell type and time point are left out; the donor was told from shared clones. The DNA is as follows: TGCGCCAGCAGCCTCTACGGCGGAGGGGCCGCAGAGACCCAGTACTTC. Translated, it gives CASSLYGGGAAETQYF. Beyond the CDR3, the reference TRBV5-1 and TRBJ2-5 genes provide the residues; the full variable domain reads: KAGVTQTPRYLIKTRGQQVTLSCSPISGHRSVSWYQQTPGQGLQFLFEYFSETQRNKGNFPGRFSGRQFSNSRSEMNVSTLELGDSALYLCASSLYGGGAAETQYFGPGTRLLVL.